Below are 15 T cell receptor beta chains sequenced from a single sample in a study of blood T cell repertoires in COVID-19. TCRdb's table, derived via immunoSEQ multiplex PCR, lists solely in-frame clones and lacks some. In the table there are around 200,000 clones, approximately 82% of which are singletons. Sequenced input: peripheral blood. The receptor source for this set is a man aged 45-65 years with active or convalescent COVID-19.

This rearrangement joins TRBV5-1 to TRBJ2-1, with 12 bases matching TRBD2. The germline V gene has CDR1 SGHRS and CDR2 YFSETQ. There are 16 residues in the CDR3. J gave up 9 bases and V 1 base, and 8 bases lay outside the gene matches. CDR3 in DNA: TGCGCCAGCAGCTTGAACAGACTAGCGGGAGTAGGTGAGCAGTTCTTC. Amino acid sequence: CASSLNRLAGVGEQFF.

V gene TRBV7-2 combines with J gene TRBJ2-7; TRBD1 agrees at 11 bases. CDR3 length equals 18 residues. Unmatched junction bases numbered 8, after V lost 0 bases and J lost 1 base. CDR1 and CDR2 from the germline V gene are SGHTA and FQGNSA. The CDR3 coding sequence is TGTGCCAGCAGCTTAGCGTCGGGACAGGGGGGTCCGTCCTACGAGCAGTACTTC. Protein sequence: CASSLASGQGGPSYEQYF.

Note on this clone: One base away lies a much larger clone, so this may be a sequencing read error. The chain couples TRBV18 to TRBJ1-1; D uncertain. The V and J ends lost 0 bases and 1 base respectively, with 3 bases between them. The CDR3 has 13 amino acids. Germline CDR1 is KGHSH and CDR2 is LQKENI. The CDR3 here is CASSPPQNTEAFF. CDR3 in DNA: TGTGCCAGCTCACCACCACAGAACACTGAAGCTTTCTTT.

V gene TRBV7-8 combines with J gene TRBJ1-5; possibly TRBD1 for D (5 bases). The germline CDR1 and CDR2 sequences are SGHVS and FQNEAQ. This CDR3 is built from 15 residues. Trimming took 2 bases from V and 5 from J, leaving 13 bases between them. The CDR3 nucleotides read TGTGCCAGCAGCTTACCTCAGGGTTTCGATCAGCCCCAGCATTTT. It is translated as CASSLPQGFDQPQHF.

The CDR3 reads CASSPLAGGPYNEQFF. The CDR3 DNA follows: TGTGCCAGCAGCCCGCTAGCGGGAGGGCCGTACAATGAGCAGTTCTTC. The chain joins TRBV4-2 to TRBJ2-1; 12 nucleotides agree with TRBD2. This CDR3 has 16 amino acids. Germline CDR1 is LGHNA and CDR2 is YNFKEQ. V lost 4 bases to trimming and J lost 4 bases; unmatched junction nucleotides: 5.

The V and J genes are TRBV27 and TRBJ2-3; 10 bases agree with TRBD2. Unmatched junction bases numbered 6, after V lost 4 bases and J lost 2 bases. The CDR3 length is 16 residues. Germline V gene lookup returns CDR1 MNHEY and CDR2 SMNVEV (reference sequence). CDR3 sequence: CASSSDGLAVTDTQYF. In DNA, the CDR3 is TGTGCCAGCAGTTCTGATGGACTAGCGGTCACAGATACGCAGTATTTT.

This clone showed up just a few times. The chain has TRBV7-8 and TRBJ2-1; tentative D call: TRBD1 (6 bases). Germline V gene data show CDR1 as SGHVS and CDR2 as FQNEAQ. V lost 3 bases to trimming and J lost 3 bases, with 12 bases between them. The CDR3 has 15 amino acids. The CDR3 sequence is CASSLDRRDYNEQFF. CDR3 coding DNA: TGTGCCAGCAGCTTGGACAGAAGGGACTACAATGAGCAGTTCTTC. Based on the CDR3 plus reference TRBV7-8 and TRBJ2-1, the full variable domain is GAGVSQSPRYKVAKRGQDVALRCDPISGHVSLFWYQQALGQGPEFLTYFQNEAQLDKSGLPSDRFFAERPEGSVSTLKIQRTQQEDSAVYLCASSLDRRDYNEQFFGPGTRLTVL.

The chain is built from TRBV19 and TRBJ1-2, with a tentative D call TRBD1 (6 bases). The V and J ends lost 7 bases and 3 bases respectively, with 12 bases between them. The CDR3 contains 13 residues. Looked up from germline, CDR1 is LNHDA and CDR2 is SQIVND (reference sequence). DNA for the CDR3: TGTGCCAGTACCTCGACAGGCGACTATGGCTACACCTTC. Protein sequence: CASTSTGDYGYTF.

V and J are TRBV9 and TRBJ2-7; D is possibly TRBD1 (5 bases). The CDR3 runs 14 residues. V gave up 0 bases and J gave up 5 bases, with 12 bases separating them. The germline CDR1 and CDR2 sequences are SGDLS and YYNGEE. CDR3 nucleotides: TGTGCCAGCAGCGTAGGGCAGGGTAATCACGAGCAGTACTTC. Residues: CASSVGQGNHEQYF.

The gene calls are TRBV15 and TRBJ1-1; D uncertain. Trimming left V 0 bases short and J 1 base short, with 3 bases between. Per the germline V gene, CDR1 is LNHNV and CDR2 is YYDKDF (reference sequence). The CDR3 spans 13 residues. The CDR3 loop reads CATSRERNTEAFF. In DNA form, the CDR3 reads TGTGCCACCAGCAGAGAGAGGAACACTGAAGCTTTCTTT.

V usage is TRBV10-3 and J usage is TRBJ1-1; 7 nucleotides line up with TRBD1. V lost 3 bases and J lost 5; bases outside the gene matches: 6. The germline V gene encodes CDR1 ENHRY and CDR2 SYGVKD. The CDR3 is 14 residues long. In DNA, the CDR3 is TGTGCCATCAGTGAACCGACAGGGAGGACTGAAGCTTTCTTT. It encodes CAISEPTGRTEAFF.

This sequence joins TRBV3-1 (or the pseudogene TRBV3-2) and TRBJ2-1; tentative D call: TRBD2 (5 bases). This CDR3 contains 15 residues. The V end lost 7 bases, the J end lost 5 bases, and 18 bases lay between the germline ends. CDR1 is LGHDT and CDR2 is YNNKEL in the germline V gene (reference sequence). CDR3 nucleotide sequence: TGTGCCAGCACCACGGGGTCATTTACAAACAATGAGCAGTTCTTC. The encoded protein is CASTTGSFTNNEQFF.

The J gene is TRBJ2-5, the V gene TRBV6-4; maybe TRBD1 (6 bases). Trimming stripped 0 bases from V and 4 bases from J, with 18 bases between. Germline V CDR1 and CDR2: MRHNA, SNTAGT. This CDR3 has 17 amino acids. In nucleotides, the CDR3 is TGTGCCAGCAGTGACTCAAACGCCCCAGGGGCCCCAGAGACCCAGTACTTC. Translating gives CASSDSNAPGAPETQYF.

This chain joins TRBV3-1 (or the pseudogene TRBV3-2) and TRBJ1-1; D is possibly TRBD1 (5 bases). The V gene lost 1 base and the J gene lost 1 base, with 10 bases spanning the gap. CDR3 size: 15 residues. CDR1 is LGHDT and CDR2 is YNNKEL in the germline V gene (reference sequence). In DNA, the CDR3 is TGTGCCAGCAGCCAAGGGGGCGCGAGGAACACTGAAGCTTTCTTT. It specifies CASSQGGARNTEAFF.

This sequence joins TRBV4-1 and TRBJ1-5; D is unclear. Germline V gene sequence: CDR1 MGHRA, CDR2 YSYEKL. Trimming pared 0 bases from V and 11 bases from J, leaving 17 bases between. The CDR3 runs to 15 residues. CDR3 region: CASSQEDRRGAAQHF. The DNA for the CDR3 is TGCGCCAGCAGCCAAGAGGACCGACGAGGAGCGGCCCAGCATTTT.